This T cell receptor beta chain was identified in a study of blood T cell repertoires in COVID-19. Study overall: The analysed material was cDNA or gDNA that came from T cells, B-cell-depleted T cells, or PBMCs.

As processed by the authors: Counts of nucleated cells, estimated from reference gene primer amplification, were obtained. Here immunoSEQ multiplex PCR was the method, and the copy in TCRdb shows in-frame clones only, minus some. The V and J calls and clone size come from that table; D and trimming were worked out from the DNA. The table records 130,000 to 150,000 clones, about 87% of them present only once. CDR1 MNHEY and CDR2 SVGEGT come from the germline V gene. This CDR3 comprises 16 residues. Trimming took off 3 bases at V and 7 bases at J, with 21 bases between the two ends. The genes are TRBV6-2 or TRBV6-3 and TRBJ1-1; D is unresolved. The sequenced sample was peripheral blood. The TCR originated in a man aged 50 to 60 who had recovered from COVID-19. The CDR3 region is CASSYWAGKERGEAFF. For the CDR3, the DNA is TGTGCCAGCAGTTATTGGGCAGGAAAAGAGCGGGGTGAAGCTTTCTTT.